These 5 T cell receptor beta chains were all obtained from the same sample, sequenced in a study of identical twins. Each CDR3 protein is one row after TCRdb ran MiXCR on the 5' RACE reads. The sample has 200,000 to 300,000 distinct CDR3 sequences, 9.5% to 15% seen once; the top ten hold 4% to 5%. These data also formed part of another study, on yellow fever vaccine responses in identical twins.

Sequenced material: memory (CD45RO+) T cells sorted from blood. The receptors originated from a woman between 18 and 29 years old in good health.

This clonotype was recorded a few times. V usage is TRBV7-2 and J usage is TRBJ1-1, with 10 bases identical to TRBD1. The CDR3 is 15 residues long. Trimming cost V 4 bases and J 2 bases; bases outside gene matches: 4. The germline V gene has CDR1 SGHTA and CDR2 FQGNSA. CDR3 protein: CASSYGTGENTEAFF. The CDR3 DNA sequence: TGTGCCAGCAGCTATGGGACAGGGGAAAACACTGAAGCTTTCTTT.

The chain uses TRBV14 and TRBJ2-1; D gene unclear. Germline V gene lookup returns CDR1 SGHDN and CDR2 FVKESK. The CDR3 spans 17 residues. Trimming removed 0 bases from V and 0 bases from J, with 12 bases in between. The CDR3 is CASSQDFGSLSYNEQFF. In nucleotides, the CDR3 is TGTGCCAGCAGCCAAGATTTCGGCAGTCTCTCCTACAATGAGCAGTTCTTC.

This clonotype was observed a few times. This chain connects TRBV7-3 to TRBJ1-6; a weak D match, TRBD1 (5 bases). The CDR3 contains 14 residues. The germline V gene has CDR1 SGHTA and CDR2 FQGTGA. The germline V and J ends were trimmed by 6 bases and 7 bases, with 13 bases remaining between them. The CDR3 reads CASRGTGINSPLHF. The DNA for the CDR3 is TGTGCCAGCAGGGGGACGGGAATAAATTCACCCCTCCACTTT.

This clonotype was observed a handful of times. The chain has TRBV20-1 and TRBJ1-1; D uncertain. The CDR3 has 14 amino acids. V was trimmed by 2 bases and J by 3 bases, leaving 13 bases between them. Looked up from germline, CDR1 is DFQATT and CDR2 is SNEGSKA (reference sequence). This CDR3 is CSARRAGEYTEAFF. For the CDR3, the DNA is TGCAGTGCTAGAAGGGCCGGGGAATACACTGAAGCTTTCTTT.

The V gene is TRBV7-2, the J gene TRBJ2-1; TRBD2 agrees at 12 bases. Germline assignment: CDR1 SGHTA and CDR2 FQGNSA. With 2 bases clipped from V and 9 bases from J, the junction kept 8 bases outside the gene matches. There are 16 residues in the CDR3. This CDR3 is CASSLPRLAGEVEQFF. The CDR3 region has the DNA TGTGCCAGCAGCTTACCCCGACTAGCGGGAGAGGTTGAGCAGTTCTTC.